Below are 4 T cell receptor beta chains sequenced from a single sample in a study of vaccination effects on CD4 cells after COVID-19. TCRdb's copy holds only in-frame clones and misses some; the assay was immunoSEQ multiplex PCR. This sample has tens of thousands of clones, with roughly 80% found just once. With the ViraFEST assay, the study expanded antigen-specific CD4+ T cells using viral peptide pools, then sequenced them. Investigators separated out CD4+ T cells once around 11 days of culture had passed. From March to December 2020, the person had a SARS-CoV-2 infection that was confirmed by PCR. These receptors have no known antigen. This specimen was CD4+ T cells from PBMCs cultured with a peptide pool, taken before COVID-19 vaccination. The source of these receptors is a human donor who had a prior SARS-CoV-2 infection.

The rearrangement uses TRBV18 and TRBJ1-1, with TRBD1 identical over 8 bases. CDR3 length equals 14 residues. J lost 8 bases, V lost 2 bases, and 7 bases had no gene match. Germline lookup yields CDR1 KGHSH and CDR2 LQKENI. CDR3 region: CASSPGQGFREAFF. The CDR3 DNA follows: TGTGCCAGCTCACCAGGACAGGGCTTTCGGGAAGCTTTCTTT.

This clone showed up just a few times. J is TRBJ2-1 and V is TRBV4-2; 12 bases match TRBD1. J lost 7 bases, V lost 1 base, and 8 bases had no gene match. The CDR3 has 17 residues. From germline, CDR1 is LGHNA and CDR2 YNFKEQ. The CDR3 spells CASSQGRGQGADNEQFF. CDR3 coding DNA: TGTGCCAGCAGCCAAGGTCGGGGACAGGGGGCCGATAATGAGCAGTTCTTC.

J is TRBJ2-5 and V is TRBV5-1, with D perhaps assigned TRBD1 or TRBD2 (5 bases each). Germline V gene data show CDR1 as SGHRS and CDR2 as YFSETQ. Trimming took 0 bases from V and 5 from J, leaving 14 bases between them. CDR3 length equals 15 residues. The CDR3 sequence is CASSLANQGGETQYF. In DNA form, the CDR3 reads TGCGCCAGCAGCTTGGCCAATCAGGGCGGGGAGACCCAGTACTTC.

The chain carries TRBV18 and TRBJ2-7; 9 bases are shared with TRBD1. The V and J ends lost 0 bases and 6 bases, in that order; junction bases with no gene match: 6. The CDR3 is made up of 15 amino acids. Germline loops: CDR1 KGHSH, CDR2 LQKENI. The CDR3 nucleotides are TGTGCCAGCTCACCACCCGGGACAGGGTTGGGCGAGCAGTACTTC. Translated: CASSPPGTGLGEQYF.